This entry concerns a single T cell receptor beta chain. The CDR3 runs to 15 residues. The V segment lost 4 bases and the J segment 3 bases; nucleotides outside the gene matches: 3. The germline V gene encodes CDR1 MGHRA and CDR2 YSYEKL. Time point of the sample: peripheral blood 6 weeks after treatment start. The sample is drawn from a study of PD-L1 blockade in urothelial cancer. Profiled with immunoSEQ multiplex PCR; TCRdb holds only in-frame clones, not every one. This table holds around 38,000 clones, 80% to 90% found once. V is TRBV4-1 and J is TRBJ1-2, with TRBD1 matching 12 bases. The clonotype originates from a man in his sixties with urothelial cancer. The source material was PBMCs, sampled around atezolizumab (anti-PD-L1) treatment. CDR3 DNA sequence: TGCGCCAGCAGCCTGGGACAGGGGGCGGACTATGGCTACACCTTC. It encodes CASSLGQGADYGYTF.